This TCR beta chain derives from a study of blood T cell repertoires in COVID-19. Study in general: COVID-19 samples from acute and convalescent phases originated in the United States, Italy and Spain. Nucleic acid was either cDNA or gDNA, and it came from T cells, B-cell-depleted T cells, or PBMCs.

Germline V gene sequence: CDR1 MNHEY, CDR2 SVGAGI. Between the trimmed V and J ends, which lost 6 bases and 0 bases, there was a span of 11 bases. This CDR3 has 15 residues. Assay used: immunoSEQ multiplex PCR; TCRdb lists only in-frame clones, some missing. The sample contains some 200,000 clones, roughly 80% of which appear only once. Patients at the Seattle site were enrolled during active infection and followed longitudinally. The rearrangement links TRBV6-5 to TRBJ2-2, with D tentatively TRBD2 (6 bases). This clonotype was obtained from a woman of 80 years or more with COVID-19, enrolled during active disease. The sequencing input was peripheral blood. The CDR3 nucleotides read TGTGCCAGCAGAATTAGCGGATCGAACACCGGGGAGCTGTTTTTT. Translated: CASRISGSNTGELFF.